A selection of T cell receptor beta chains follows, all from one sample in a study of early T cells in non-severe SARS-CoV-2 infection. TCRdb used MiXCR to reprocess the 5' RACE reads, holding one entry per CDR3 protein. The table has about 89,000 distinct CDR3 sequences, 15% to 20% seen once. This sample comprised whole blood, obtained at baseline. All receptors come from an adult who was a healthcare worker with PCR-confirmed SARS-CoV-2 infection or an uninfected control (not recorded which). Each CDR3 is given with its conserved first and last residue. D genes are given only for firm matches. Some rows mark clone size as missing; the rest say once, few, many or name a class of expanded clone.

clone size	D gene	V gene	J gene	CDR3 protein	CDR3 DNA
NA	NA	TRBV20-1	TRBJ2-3	CSAQGSTDTQYF	TGCAGTGCCCAGGGCAGCACAGATACGCAGTATTTT
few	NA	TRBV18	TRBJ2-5	CASSRNRGEQETQYF	TGTGCCAGCTCACGAAATAGGGGAGAACAAGAGACCCAGTACTTC
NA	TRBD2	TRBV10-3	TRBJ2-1	CAIGGLAGDEQFF	TGTGCCATCGGGGGACTAGCGGGAGATGAGCAGTTCTTC
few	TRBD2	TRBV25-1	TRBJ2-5	CASSETWRTSGRAWETQYF	TGTGCCAGCAGTGAAACATGGCGGACTAGCGGGAGGGCCTGGGAGACCCAGTACTTC
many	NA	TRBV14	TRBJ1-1	CASSQEMNTEAFF	TGTGCCAGCAGCCAAGAAATGAACACTGAAGCTTTCTTT
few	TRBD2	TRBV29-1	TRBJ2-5	CSVDGSGGEETQYF	TGCAGCGTTGATGGTAGCGGGGGGGAAGAGACCCAGTACTTC
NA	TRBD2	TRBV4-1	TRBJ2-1	CASSHRTSLAGDVVLHEQFF	TGCGCCAGCAGCCATAGAACGTCCCTAGCGGGAGACGTAGTTTTGCATGAGCAGTTCTTC
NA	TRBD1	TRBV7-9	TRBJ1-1	CASSLTGGPSEAFF	TGTGCCAGCAGCCTAACAGGGGGTCCGTCTGAAGCTTTCTTT
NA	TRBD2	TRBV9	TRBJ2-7	CASSVTPGTTYEQYF	TGTGCCAGCAGCGTGACCCCCGGGACTACCTACGAGCAGTACTTC
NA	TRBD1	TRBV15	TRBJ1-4	CATSREGQGHEKLFF	TGTGCCACCAGCAGAGAAGGACAGGGGCATGAAAAACTGTTTTTC
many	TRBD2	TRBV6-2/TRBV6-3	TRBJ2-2	CASKELAGAPGELFF	TGTGCCAGCAAAGAACTAGCGGGGGCCCCCGGGGAGCTGTTTTTT
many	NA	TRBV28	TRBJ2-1	CASSLYGGKMGPGEQFF	TGTGCCAGCAGTTTGTATGGCGGGAAGATGGGCCCGGGTGAGCAGTTCTTC
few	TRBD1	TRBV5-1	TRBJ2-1	CASSLRQGYNEQFF	TGCGCCAGCAGCTTGAGACAGGGATACAATGAGCAGTTCTTC
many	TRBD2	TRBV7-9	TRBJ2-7	CASSLSGRYEQYF	TGTGCCAGCAGCTTATCCGGGAGGTACGAGCAGTACTTC
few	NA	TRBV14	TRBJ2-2	CASSQTGELFF	TGTGCCAGCAGCCAAACCGGGGAGCTGTTTTTT
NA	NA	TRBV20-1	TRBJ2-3	CSARDLLVLKDTQYF	TGCAGTGCTAGAGATCTACTAGTTCTCAAAGATACGCAGTATTTT
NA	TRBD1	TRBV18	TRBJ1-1	CASSGGQGHTEAFF	TGTGCCAGCTCCGGGGGACAGGGGCACACTGAAGCTTTCTTT
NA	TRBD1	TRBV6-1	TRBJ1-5	CASIQDRSDQPQHF	TGTGCCAGCATCCAGGACAGGTCAGATCAGCCCCAGCATTTT
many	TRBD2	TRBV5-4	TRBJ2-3	CASSLKLAGGDTQYF	TGTGCCAGCAGCTTGAAACTAGCGGGAGGCGATACGCAGTATTTT
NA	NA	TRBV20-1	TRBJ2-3	CSAGRTDTQYF	TGCAGTGCGGGGAGGACAGATACGCAGTATTTT
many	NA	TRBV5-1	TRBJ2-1	CASSLGLDPYNEQFF	TGCGCCAGCAGCTTGGGACTAGACCCCTACAATGAGCAGTTCTTC
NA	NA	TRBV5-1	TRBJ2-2	CASSSPLNTGELFF	TGCGCCAGCAGCTCGCCGCTGAACACCGGGGAGCTGTTTTTT
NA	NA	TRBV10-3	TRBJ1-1	CAIRNDLNRDTEAFF	TGTGCCATCAGGAACGACTTAAACAGGGATACTGAAGCTTTCTTT
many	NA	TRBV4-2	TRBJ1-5	CASSQEVQPHQPQHF	TGTGCCAGCAGCCAAGAGGTACAGCCTCATCAGCCCCAGCATTTT
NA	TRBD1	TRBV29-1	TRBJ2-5	CSAIGTGGSKTQYF	TGCAGCGCCATCGGGACAGGGGGCTCAAAGACCCAGTACTTC
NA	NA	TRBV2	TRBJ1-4	CASRVLLNEKLFF	TGTGCCAGCAGAGTCTTGCTGAATGAAAAACTGTTTTTT
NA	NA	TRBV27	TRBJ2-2	CASSLIYGGKGVTGELFF	TGTGCCAGCAGTTTAATATATGGCGGGAAAGGGGTCACCGGGGAGCTGTTTTTT
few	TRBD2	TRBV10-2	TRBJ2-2	CASSESRGGAIGELFF	TGCGCCAGCAGTGAGTCGAGGGGAGGGGCGATCGGGGAGCTGTTTTTT
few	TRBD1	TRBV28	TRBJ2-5	CASTPLRQGRSQETQYF	TGTGCCAGCACCCCTCTGAGACAGGGACGGTCCCAAGAGACCCAGTACTTC
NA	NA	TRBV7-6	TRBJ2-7	CASSWRGRLTYEQYF	TGTGCCAGCAGCTGGAGGGGGCGGCTTACCTACGAGCAGTACTTC
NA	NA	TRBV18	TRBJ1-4	CASSPGQPNEKLFF	TGTGCCAGCTCACCCGGACAGCCTAATGAAAAACTGTTTTTT
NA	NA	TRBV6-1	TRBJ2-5	CASSDGEETQYF	TGTGCCAGCAGTGATGGGGAAGAGACCCAGTACTTC
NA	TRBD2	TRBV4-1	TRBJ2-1	CASSQRALAARNDEQFF	TGCGCCAGCAGCCAAAGGGCGCTAGCGGCTAGGAATGATGAGCAGTTCTTC
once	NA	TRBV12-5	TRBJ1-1	CASGLGNTEAFF	TGTGCTAGTGGTTTAGGGAACACTGAAGCTTTCTTT
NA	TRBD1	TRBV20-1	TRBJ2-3	CSATGTGTTDTQYF	TGCAGTGCTACCGGGACAGGGACCACAGATACGCAGTATTTT
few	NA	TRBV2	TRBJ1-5	CASARESNQPQHF	TGTGCCAGCGCACGGGAAAGCAATCAGCCCCAGCATTTT
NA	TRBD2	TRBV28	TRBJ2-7	CASRSRWTSGVYEQYF	TGTGCCAGCAGATCTAGATGGACTAGCGGGGTCTACGAGCAGTACTTC
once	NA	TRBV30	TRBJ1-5	CAWSHRWGSNQPQHF	TGTGCCTGGAGTCACCGCTGGGGGAGCAATCAGCCCCAGCATTTT
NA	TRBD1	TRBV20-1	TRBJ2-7	CSARDRGLSYEQYF	TGCAGTGCTAGGGACAGGGGCCTCTCCTACGAGCAGTACTTC
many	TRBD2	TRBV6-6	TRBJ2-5	CASSQGLAETQYF	TGTGCCAGCAGCCAAGGACTAGCAGAGACCCAGTACTTC
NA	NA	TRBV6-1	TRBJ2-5	CASILRGASPQETQYF	TGTGCCAGCATCCTTCGGGGGGCATCCCCCCAAGAGACCCAGTACTTC
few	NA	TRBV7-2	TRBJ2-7	CASTTERRSRPYEQYF	TGTGCCAGCACCACTGAACGCCGGAGCCGGCCCTACGAGCAGTACTTC
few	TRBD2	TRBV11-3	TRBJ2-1	CASSLNRGGTYNEQFF	TGTGCCAGCAGCTTGAACCGCGGGGGAACCTACAATGAGCAGTTCTTC
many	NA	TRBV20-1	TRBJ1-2	CSASLHGVSYGYTF	TGCAGTGCATCCCTCCATGGGGTCAGCTATGGCTACACCTTC
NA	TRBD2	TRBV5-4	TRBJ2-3	CASSPGTSGTTDTQYF	TGTGCCAGCAGCCCGGGGACTAGCGGGACGACAGATACGCAGTATTTT
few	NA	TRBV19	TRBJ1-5	CASTWGSNQPQHF	TGTGCCAGTACGTGGGGGAGTAATCAGCCCCAGCATTTT
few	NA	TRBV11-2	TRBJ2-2	CASSRREKNTGELFF	TGTGCCAGCAGCCGTCGGGAGAAGAACACCGGGGAGCTGTTTTTT
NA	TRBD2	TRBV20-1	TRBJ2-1	CSARDHQGTSGHSYNEQFF	TGCAGTGCTAGAGACCACCAGGGGACTAGCGGGCACTCCTACAATGAGCAGTTCTTC
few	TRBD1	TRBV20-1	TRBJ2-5	CSARVAGTGGHTETQYF	TGCAGTGCTAGAGTTGCCGGGACAGGGGGACACACCGAGACCCAGTACTTC
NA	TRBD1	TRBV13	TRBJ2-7	CASSFPWDRDAYEQYF	TGTGCCAGCAGCTTTCCGTGGGACAGGGATGCCTACGAGCAGTACTTC
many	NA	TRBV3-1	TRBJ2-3	CASSQDETDTQYF	TGTGCCAGCAGCCAAGACGAGACAGATACGCAGTATTTT
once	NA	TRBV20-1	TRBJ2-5	CSASLTRKKETQYF	TGCAGTGCTAGCCTTACCAGGAAGAAAGAGACACAGTACTTC
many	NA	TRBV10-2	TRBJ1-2	CASSEFQHGYTF	TGCGCCAGCAGTGAGTTTCAGCATGGCTACACCTTC
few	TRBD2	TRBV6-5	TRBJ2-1	CASSGLANEQFF	TGTGCCAGCAGTGGACTAGCCAATGAGCAGTTCTTC
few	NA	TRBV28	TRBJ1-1	CASSLGAKNTEAFF	TGTGCCAGCAGTTTAGGGGCGAAGAACACTGAAGCTTTCTTT
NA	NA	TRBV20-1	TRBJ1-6	CSARDRRTNSPLHF	TGCAGTGCACGGGACCGACGGACCAATTCACCCCTCCACTTT
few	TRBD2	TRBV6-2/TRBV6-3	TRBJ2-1	CASSYTGLAGVHEQFF	TGTGCCAGCAGTTACACCGGACTAGCGGGAGTCCATGAGCAGTTCTTC